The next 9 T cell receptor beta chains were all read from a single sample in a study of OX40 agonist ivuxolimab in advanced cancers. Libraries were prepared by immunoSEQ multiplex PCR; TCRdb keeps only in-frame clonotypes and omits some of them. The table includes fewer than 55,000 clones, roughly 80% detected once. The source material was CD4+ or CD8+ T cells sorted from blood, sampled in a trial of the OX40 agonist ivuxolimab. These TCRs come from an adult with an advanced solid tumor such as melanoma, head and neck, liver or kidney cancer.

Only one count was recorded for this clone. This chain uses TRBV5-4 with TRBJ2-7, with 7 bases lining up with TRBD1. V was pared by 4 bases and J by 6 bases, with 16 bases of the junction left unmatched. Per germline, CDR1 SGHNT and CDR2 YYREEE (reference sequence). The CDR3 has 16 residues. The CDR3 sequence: CASSRIGGLVFGEQYF. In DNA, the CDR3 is TGTGCCAGCAGCCGTATAGGGGGCCTAGTCTTCGGCGAGCAGTACTTC.

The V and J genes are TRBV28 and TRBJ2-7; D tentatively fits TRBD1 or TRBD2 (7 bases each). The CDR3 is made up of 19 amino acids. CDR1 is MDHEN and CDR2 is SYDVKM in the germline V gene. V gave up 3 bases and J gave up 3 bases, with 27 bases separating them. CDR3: CASSFGRQGGSGVFYEQYF. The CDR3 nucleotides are TGTGCCAGCAGTTTTGGCCGACAGGGAGGAAGCGGGGTGTTCTACGAGCAGTACTTC.

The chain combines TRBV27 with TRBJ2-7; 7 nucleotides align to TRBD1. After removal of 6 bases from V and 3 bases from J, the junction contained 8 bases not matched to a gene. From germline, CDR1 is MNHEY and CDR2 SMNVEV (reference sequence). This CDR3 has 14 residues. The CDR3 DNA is TGTGCCAGCAGACCCGGGACAGTCTACTACGAGCAGTACTTC. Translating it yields CASRPGTVYYEQYF.

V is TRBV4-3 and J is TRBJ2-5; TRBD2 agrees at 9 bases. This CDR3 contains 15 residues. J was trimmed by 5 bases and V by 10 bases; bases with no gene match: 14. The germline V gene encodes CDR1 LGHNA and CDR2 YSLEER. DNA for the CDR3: TGCGCCAAGAGGCGGGGGGGTATTTTTCAGGAGACCCAGTACTTC. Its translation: CAKRRGGIFQETQYF.

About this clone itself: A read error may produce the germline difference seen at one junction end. CDR3 bases: TGTGCCAGTAGTGAAGTGGTAGGGTCCGTCGCGGGGACCTTT. Its translation: CASSEVVGSVAGTF. The chain joins TRBV19 to TRBJ1-1; possible D gene TRBD1, 5 bases. This CDR3 is 14 amino acids long. Germline V gives CDR1 LNHDA, CDR2 SQIVND (reference sequence).

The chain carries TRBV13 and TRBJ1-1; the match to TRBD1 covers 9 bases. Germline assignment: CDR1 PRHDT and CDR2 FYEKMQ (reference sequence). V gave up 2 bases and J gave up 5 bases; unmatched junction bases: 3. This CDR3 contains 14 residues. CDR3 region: CASSLTGGVTEAFF. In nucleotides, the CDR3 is TGTGCCAGCAGCTTAACAGGGGGCGTTACTGAAGCTTTCTTT.

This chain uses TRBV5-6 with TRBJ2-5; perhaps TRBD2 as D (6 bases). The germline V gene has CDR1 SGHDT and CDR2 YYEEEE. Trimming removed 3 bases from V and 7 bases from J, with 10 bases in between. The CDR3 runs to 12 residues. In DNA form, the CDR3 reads TGTGCCAGCAGCTCAGCGGAGGGGACCCAGTACTTC. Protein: CASSSAEGTQYF. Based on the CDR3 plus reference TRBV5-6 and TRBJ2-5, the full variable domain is DAGVTQSPTHLIKTRGQQVTLRCSPKSGHDTVSWYQQALGQGPQFIFQYYEEEERQRGNFPDRFSGHQFPNYSSELNVNALLLGDSALYLCASSSAEGTQYFGPGTRLLVL.

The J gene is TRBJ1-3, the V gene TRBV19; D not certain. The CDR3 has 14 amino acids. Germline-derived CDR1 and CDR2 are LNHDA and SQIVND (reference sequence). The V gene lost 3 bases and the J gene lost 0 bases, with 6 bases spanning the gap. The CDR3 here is CASSMMLSGNTIYF. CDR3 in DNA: TGTGCCAGTAGTATGATGCTCTCTGGAAACACCATATATTTT.

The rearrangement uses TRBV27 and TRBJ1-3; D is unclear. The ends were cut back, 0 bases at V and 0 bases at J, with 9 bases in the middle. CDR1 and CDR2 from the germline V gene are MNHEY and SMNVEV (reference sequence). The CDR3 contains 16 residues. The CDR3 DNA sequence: TGTGCCAGCAGTTTATCCTCCCCCTCCTCTGGAAACACCATATATTTT. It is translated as CASSLSSPSSGNTIYF.